This paragraph covers one TCR beta chain sequence. The sample is drawn from a study of shared clonotypes between healthy human individuals. Only CD45RO-negative cells positively selected for CCR7 counted as naive CD8 cells, so terminally differentiated effector memory CD45RA+ cells were excluded. Generated by immunoSEQ multiplex PCR, the TCRdb table keeps only in-frame clones and is missing some. The sample shows around 600,000 clones, approximately 95% of them seen only once. The CDR3 totals 18 residues. In germline, CDR1 is MDHEN, CDR2 SYDVKM. J was trimmed by 4 bases and V by 4 bases; bases with no gene match: 15.

The receptor was isolated from a woman under 40 in good health. V and J are TRBV28 and TRBJ1-4, with 7 bases identical to TRBD1. The sequencing sample was made of naive CD8+ T cells sorted from blood. Here the CDR3 DNA reads TGTGCCAGCAGTTCTTACCGCCGAGACAGGGCGCTTAATGAAAAACTGTTTTTT. Amino acids: CASSSYRRDRALNEKLFF.